These 8 T cell receptor beta chains were sequenced from one sample in a study of cytomegalovirus exposure and HLA in healthy donors. Assay used: immunoSEQ multiplex PCR; TCRdb lists only in-frame clones, some missing. Among approximately 120,000 clones listed, approximately 89% were seen once. Sequencing was done on a sample of PBMCs. All receptors come from a woman aged 18-35 years in good health and CMV-seronegative.

The chain employs TRBV10-1 and TRBJ1-5, with 7 bases identical to TRBD1. CDR3 length: 16 amino acids. V shed 7 bases, J shed 0 bases, and the junction held 9 bases outside the gene matches. CDR1 is WNHNN and CDR2 is SYGVQD in the germline V gene (reference sequence). The DNA of the CDR3 is TGCGCCAGCAAAGGGGGCGACCTCTATAGCAATCAGCCCCAGCATTTT. Translation: CASKGGDLYSNQPQHF.

The gene calls are TRBV27 and TRBJ2-7; 7 bases match TRBD1. The CDR3 has 15 amino acids. V lost 2 bases to trimming and J lost 2 bases; unmatched junction nucleotides: 6. From germline, CDR1 is MNHEY and CDR2 SMNVEV (reference sequence). CDR3 bases: TGTGCCAGCAGTTTAGGTCCGGACAGGACCTACGAGCAGTACTTC. Encoded protein: CASSLGPDRTYEQYF.

The rearrangement links TRBV19 to TRBJ2-5; TRBD2 matches 15 bases. The ends lost 9 bases at V and 3 bases at J; junction bases unmatched: 5. Germline loops: CDR1 LNHDA, CDR2 SQIVND (reference sequence). This CDR3 spans 15 amino acids. CDR3 region: CASGLAGGPEETQYF. The CDR3 nucleotides read TGTGCCAGCGGACTAGCGGGAGGGCCAGAAGAGACCCAGTACTTC.

The chain's CDR3 is CASIGGLISGANVLTF. CDR3 bases: TGTGCCAGCATTGGGGGCCTGATCTCTGGGGCCAACGTCCTGACTTTC. The chain uses TRBV2 and TRBJ2-6; D is perhaps TRBD1 (6 bases). The CDR3 is made up of 16 amino acids. Trimming pared 7 bases from V and 0 bases from J, leaving 13 bases between. Germline CDR1 SNHLY, CDR2 FYNNEI.

This clone came up a few times. This chain joins TRBV4-3 and TRBJ1-5; perhaps TRBD1 as D (5 bases). The CDR3 loop spans 15 amino acids. Deletions cut 3 bases from V and 4 bases from J, with 13 bases between. The germline CDR1 and CDR2 sequences are LGHNA and YSLEER. The CDR3 DNA reads TGCGCCAGCAGCCAGCTATCGGGGGGTAATCAGCCCCAGCATTTT. It encodes CASSQLSGGNQPQHF.

The chain recombines TRBV7-9 with TRBJ2-1; tentative D call: TRBD1 (6 bases). The CDR3 sequence is 15 residues long. The ends were cut back, 5 bases at V and 8 bases at J, with 19 bases in the middle. Germline CDR1 and CDR2: SEHNR and FQNEAQ (reference sequence). CDR3 sequence: CASSNGKGVIDEQFF. As DNA, the CDR3 is TGTGCCAGCAGCAACGGGAAGGGGGTCATCGATGAGCAGTTCTTC.

This chain uses TRBV30 with TRBJ2-1; possibly TRBD1 for D (6 bases). The germline V gene has CDR1 GTSNPN and CDR2 SVGIG (reference sequence). Trimming shortened V by 2 bases and J by 5 bases, and 16 bases separated the two germline ends. The CDR3 totals 15 residues. In DNA, the CDR3 is TGTGCCTGGAGTTCAGGGGTGCTAAGAGACAATGAGCAGTTCTTC. Protein product: CAWSSGVLRDNEQFF. The variable domain in full, completed from reference TRBV30 and TRBJ2-1, reads SQTIHQWPATLVQPVGSPLSLECTVEGTSNPNLYWYRQAAGRGLQLLFYSVGIGQISSEVPQNLSASRPQDRQFILSSKKLLLSDSGFYLCAWSSGVLRDNEQFFGPGTRLTVL.

This clone showed up just a few times. V usage is TRBV5-6 and J usage is TRBJ2-1, with D maybe TRBD2 (5 bases). The CDR3 spans 14 residues. V lost 0 bases, J lost 2 bases, and 6 bases lay in between. CDR1 and CDR2 (germline): SGHDT, YYEEEE. CDR3 in amino acids: CASSLGLTYNEQFF. The CDR3 DNA is TGTGCCAGCAGCTTGGGACTAACCTACAATGAGCAGTTCTTC.